This passage covers 32 T cell receptor beta chains from one sample sequenced in a study of human T cells and chemical hapten exposure. Specified time point: patch test 3, about 24 weeks after DPC sensitization. Treatment of the sample: therapeutic diphenylcyclopropenone sensitization with weekly scalp DPC. TCRdb itself ran the RACE reads through MiXCR, one entry per CDR3 protein. The sample comprises about 52,000 distinct CDR3 sequences, over 9.5% of which are singletons, and approximately 15% rests with the top ten. The sequences come from whole blood, collected in connection with sensitization to the hapten diphenylcyclopropenone (DPC). The receptor set was obtained from a woman in her thirties or forties with alopecia areata. Some clones in this sample may be carry-over from other donors' samples.

V and J are TRBV5-1 and TRBJ1-1, with TRBD1 as a possible D gene (5 bases). CDR1 and CDR2 from the germline V gene are SGHRS and YFSETQ. The CDR3 covers 13 residues. Trimming stripped 4 bases from V and 4 bases from J, with 11 bases between. Written as DNA, the CDR3 is TGCGCCAGCAGCGACCAGGGAGGCACTGAAGCTTTCTTT. This sequence encodes CASSDQGGTEAFF.

This clonotype has just a few counts. This chain connects TRBV5-1 to TRBJ1-5; a weak D match, TRBD1 (5 bases). V gave up 4 bases and J gave up 0 bases, with 14 bases separating them. The CDR3 runs to 16 residues. Germline values: CDR1 SGHRS, CDR2 YFSETQ. Written as DNA, the CDR3 is TGCGCCAGCAGCCCAGGCGGTGGGGGTAGCAATCAGCCCCAGCATTTT. Encoded protein: CASSPGGGGSNQPQHF.

This clonotype was seen many times. This rearrangement joins TRBV11-2 to TRBJ2-2, with D unresolved. This CDR3 contains 13 residues. V dropped 5 bases and J dropped 3 bases, with 7 bases sitting between them. Germline assignment: CDR1 SGHAT and CDR2 FQNNGV. This CDR3 is CASSRTDTGELFF. CDR3 sequence (DNA): TGTGCCAGCAGCCGAACCGACACCGGGGAGCTGTTTTTT.

The chain uses TRBV12-3 or TRBV12-4 and TRBJ1-5, with D perhaps matching TRBD1 (6 bases). V was clipped by 2 bases and J by 6 bases, with 8 bases between them. The CDR3 is 13 residues long. CDR3 sequence: CASSLRGVQPQHF. CDR3 DNA: TGTGCCAGCAGTTTAAGGGGGGTTCAGCCCCAGCATTTT.

In its sample, this clonotype was seen many times. This chain joins TRBV6-6 and TRBJ1-5, with a tentative D call TRBD1 (5 bases). The CDR3 has 15 residues. Germline CDR1 MNHNY, CDR2 SVGAGI (reference sequence). The germline V and J ends were trimmed by 1 base and 2 bases, with 9 bases remaining between them. CDR3 DNA: TGTGCCAGCAGTTACTTGGGGGGAGGCAATCAGCCCCAGCATTTT. Translating it yields CASSYLGGGNQPQHF.

Worth noting for this clonotype: This may be a read error, as it is one base from a much larger clone. The rearrangement uses TRBV30 and TRBJ2-7; no definite D call. Per the germline V gene, CDR1 is GTSNPN and CDR2 is SVGIG (reference sequence). Trimming removed 2 bases at V and 1 base at J, with 3 bases between. The CDR3 spans 11 residues. The CDR3 protein is CAWSQSYEQYF. CDR3 sequence (DNA): TGTGCCTGGAGTCAGTCCTACGAGCAGTACTTC.

This clonotype was counted a few times. The chain carries TRBV7-2 and TRBJ2-2; TRBD2 agrees at 12 bases. V lost 0 bases, J lost 7 bases, and 0 bases stayed unmatched. Germline V CDR1 and CDR2: SGHTA, FQGNSA. This CDR3 is built from 15 residues. The CDR3 sequence is CASSLATSGGGELFF. DNA of the CDR3: TGTGCCAGCAGCTTAGCGACTAGCGGGGGCGGGGAGCTGTTTTTT. Filled out from reference TRBV7-2 and TRBJ2-2, the complete variable domain reads GAGVSQSPSNKVTEKGKDVELRCDPISGHTALYWYRQSLGQGLEFLIYFQGNSAPDKSGLPSDRFSAERTGGSVSTLTIQRTQQEDSAVYLCASSLATSGGGELFFGEGSRLTVL.

This clonotype was detected once. The chain links TRBV7-9 to TRBJ1-5, with D possibly matching TRBD1 (5 bases). Trimming pared 7 bases from V and 2 bases from J, leaving 12 bases between. CDR3 length: 14 residues. Germline V CDR1 and CDR2: SEHNR, FQNEAQ (reference sequence). CDR3 sequence reads: CASMGDRGNQPQHF. The CDR3 nucleotides read TGTGCCAGCATGGGGGATAGAGGCAATCAGCCCCAGCATTTT.

This clonotype was detected ten times or more. The genes are TRBV20-1 and TRBJ1-5; a possible D gene is TRBD1 (6 bases). The CDR3 is 14 amino acids. V lost 2 bases and J lost 7, with 15 bases in between. Germline-derived CDR1 and CDR2 are DFQATT and SNEGSKA (reference sequence). CDR3 DNA: TGCAGTGCTAGATTGCAGGGGCCAGAGCAGCCCCAGCATTTT. Its protein is CSARLQGPEQPQHF.

This rearrangement joins TRBV7-6 to TRBJ1-1, with unresolved D. V was clipped by 2 bases and J by 0 bases, with 4 bases between them. This CDR3 contains 13 residues. Germline V CDR1 and CDR2: SGHVS, FNYEAQ. CDR3 loop: CASSLRMNTEAFF. As DNA, the CDR3 is TGTGCCAGCAGCTTACGAATGAACACTGAAGCTTTCTTT.

This clonotype was seen a handful of times. This chain connects TRBV4-3 to TRBJ2-7, with D perhaps matching TRBD1 or TRBD2 (5 bases each). Germline assignment: CDR1 LGHNA and CDR2 YSLEER. The CDR3 extends over 16 amino acids. V gave up 0 bases and J gave up 4 bases, with 16 bases separating them. The CDR3 sequence: CASSQDLGGGSYEQYF. In nucleotides, the CDR3 is TGCGCCAGCAGCCAAGATCTTGGGGGTGGATCATACGAGCAGTACTTC.

This clonotype was observed at least ten times. The rearrangement links TRBV4-1 to TRBJ2-7; 10 nucleotides align to TRBD1. Germline V gene sequence: CDR1 MGHRA, CDR2 YSYEKL. This CDR3 region has 16 residues. V lost 0 bases, J lost 5 bases, and 7 bases stayed unmatched. CDR3 DNA: TGCGCCAGCAGCCAAGATCTGGGGACAGGGGCAGACGAGCAGTACTTC. Amino acids: CASSQDLGTGADEQYF.

CDR3 coding DNA: TGTGCCAGCTCACCAACAGGGGGCACGCAGACCCAGTACTTC. As protein: CASSPTGGTQTQYF. The chain joins TRBV18 to TRBJ2-5; 9 nucleotides match TRBD1. Unmatched junction bases numbered 4, after V lost 2 bases and J lost 6 bases. CDR3 size: 14 residues. CDR1 KGHSH and CDR2 LQKENI come from the germline V gene.

This clonotype has only a few counts. V is TRBV4-2 and J is TRBJ1-2; D may be TRBD1 (5 bases). Trimming removed 3 bases from V and 5 bases from J, with 10 bases in between. The CDR3 length is 13 residues. The germline CDR1 and CDR2 sequences are LGHNA and YNFKEQ. DNA for the CDR3: TGTGCCAGCAGCCAGACGCCAGGGTATGGCTACACCTTC. This gives the protein CASSQTPGYGYTF.

V usage is TRBV27 and J usage is TRBJ1-2; TRBD1 matches at 8 bases. The CDR3 loop spans 14 amino acids. Germline assignment: CDR1 MNHEY and CDR2 SMNVEV (reference sequence). Trimming at V came to 5 bases and at J to 6 bases, leaving 8 bases not matched to a gene. CDR3 nucleotides: TGTGCCAGCAGTCCCCAGGACAGGGTACATGGCTACACCTTC. Amino acid sequence: CASSPQDRVHGYTF.

Ten or more counts support this clonotype. The chain combines TRBV4-2 with TRBJ2-7, with D possibly TRBD2 on 5 matching bases. CDR1 LGHNA and CDR2 YNFKEQ come from the germline V gene. This CDR3 is 15 amino acids long. Trimming took off 0 bases at V and 3 bases at J, with 12 bases between the two ends. CDR3: CASSQDSGMFYEQYF. CDR3 in DNA: TGTGCCAGCAGCCAAGATTCCGGGATGTTCTACGAGCAGTACTTC.

At least ten counts were recorded for this clonotype. The V call is TRBV14, the J call TRBJ1-1; 8 bases agree with TRBD1. Per the germline V gene, CDR1 is SGHDN and CDR2 is FVKESK. The ends lost 4 bases at V and 5 bases at J; junction bases unmatched: 9. CDR3 length: 15 residues. In DNA, the CDR3 is TGTGCCAGCAGCCCCCAACAGGGGGTAGGAACTGAAGCTTTCTTT. This translates into CASSPQQGVGTEAFF.

This chain connects TRBV3-1 to TRBJ2-2; D tentatively fits TRBD1 or TRBD2 (5 bases each). This CDR3 comprises 14 residues. The ends were cut back, 4 bases at V and 3 bases at J, with 9 bases in the middle. CDR1 and CDR2 from the germline V gene are LGHDT and YNNKEL (reference sequence). CDR3 sequence (DNA): TGTGCCAGCAGCCGGGGACCAGACACCGGGGAGCTGTTTTTT. As protein: CASSRGPDTGELFF.

The V and J genes are TRBV7-2 and TRBJ2-2, with D possibly TRBD2 on 6 matching bases. The CDR3 totals 15 residues. The germline V gene encodes CDR1 SGHTA and CDR2 FQGNSA. V lost 7 bases and J lost 4, with 16 bases in between. The DNA for the CDR3 is TGTGCCAGCACCTACTTAGGCGGGGCCACCGGGGAGCTGTTTTTT. Its protein is CASTYLGGATGELFF.

This clonotype came up many times. The CDR3 protein is CASSTSQNTEAFF. CDR3 sequence (DNA): TGTGCCAGCAGTACCTCCCAGAACACTGAAGCTTTCTTT. V and J are TRBV6-2 or TRBV6-3 and TRBJ1-1, with D unclear. Trimming shortened V by 5 bases and J by 1 base, and 8 bases separated the two germline ends. Germline assignment: CDR1 MNHEY and CDR2 SVGEGT. The CDR3 has 13 residues.

In this sample, this clonotype turned up many times. CDR3 in DNA: TGTGCCTGGAGACACCTCGGACAGGCTAACTATGGCTACACCTTC. As protein: CAWRHLGQANYGYTF. This chain joins TRBV30 and TRBJ1-2, with 7 bases matching TRBD1. The CDR3 is 15 residues long. V shed 3 bases and J 0 bases; nucleotides not matched to a gene: 7. Germline assignment: CDR1 GTSNPN and CDR2 SVGIG (reference sequence). The full variable domain, rest sourced from reference TRBV30 and TRBJ1-2, is SQTIHQWPATLVQPVGSPLSLECTVEGTSNPNLYWYRQAAGRGLQLLFYSVGIGQISSEVPQNLSASRPQDRQFILSSKKLLLSDSGFYLCAWRHLGQANYGYTFGSGTRLTVV.

The chain uses TRBV7-8 and TRBJ2-3; 12 nucleotides agree with TRBD2. The CDR3 length is 14 residues. CDR1 is SGHVS, CDR2 FQNEAQ, per germline. Germline trimming cut 5 bases from V and 5 bases from J; bases unmatched to any gene: 2. The CDR3 sequence: CASSRTSGVDTQYF. In DNA form, the CDR3 reads TGTGCCAGCAGCAGGACTAGCGGGGTAGATACGCAGTATTTT.

This clonotype was observed a handful of times. The chain recombines TRBV3-1 with TRBJ1-2, with D possibly being TRBD1 (6 bases). This CDR3 region has 19 residues. Germline assignment: CDR1 LGHDT and CDR2 YNNKEL (reference sequence). Trimming shortened V by 1 base and J by 5 bases, and 26 bases separated the two germline ends. The CDR3 is CASSQAPLRMGAGDYGYTF. The CDR3 DNA reads TGTGCCAGCAGCCAAGCCCCGCTAAGGATGGGGGCAGGGGATTATGGCTACACCTTC.

This clonotype is medium-sized within its sample. The gene calls are TRBV20-1 and TRBJ1-5; 7 bases line up with TRBD1. CDR1 is DFQATT, CDR2 SNEGSKA, per germline (reference sequence). The CDR3 runs 15 residues. V shed 2 bases, J shed 0 bases, and the junction held 4 bases outside the gene matches. The CDR3, as DNA: TGCAGTGCTAGACACGACAGGGATAGCAATCAGCCCCAGCATTTT. This gives the protein CSARHDRDSNQPQHF.

This chain joins TRBV6-5 and TRBJ2-2; D tentatively fits TRBD1 or TRBD2 (5 bases each). This CDR3 spans 16 amino acids. The V gene's germline CDR1 is MNHEY and CDR2 SVGAGI. V dropped 6 bases and J dropped 6 bases, with 20 bases sitting between them. CDR3 sequence (DNA): TGTGCCAGCAGCGCTGCCGGGACCCGATTCGCCGGGGAGCTGTTTTTT. This translates into CASSAAGTRFAGELFF.

This clonotype has a count of ten or more. V usage is TRBV4-3 and J usage is TRBJ1-3; 10 nucleotides align to TRBD1. This CDR3 has 20 amino acids. Germline V lookup: CDR1 LGHNA, CDR2 YSLEER. Losses at the gene ends were 1 base for V and 0 bases for J; bases not matched to a gene: 12. CDR3 protein: CASSQGSLRGQGLSGNTIYF. The CDR3 DNA is TGCGCCAGCAGCCAAGGTAGCCTCCGGGGACAGGGGCTCTCTGGAAACACCATATATTTT.

This clonotype was seen many times. The chain is built from TRBV6-1 and TRBJ1-5; D is perhaps TRBD1 (6 bases). The CDR3 runs 15 residues. Germline V gene data show CDR1 as MNHNS and CDR2 as SASEGT. Trimming pared 4 bases from V and 1 base from J, leaving 11 bases between. In nucleotides, the CDR3 is TGTGCCAGCAGTGGGGGGACACAAAGCAATCAGCCCCAGCATTTT. Its translation is CASSGGTQSNQPQHF.

The sample holds many counts of this clonotype. The chain uses TRBV7-9 and TRBJ2-1, with 11 nucleotides matching TRBD2. The CDR3 is 19 amino acids. The ends lost 8 bases at V and 0 bases at J; junction bases unmatched: 15. Germline assignment: CDR1 SEHNR and CDR2 FQNEAQ (reference sequence). Here the CDR3 reads CASAPPGLAAMISYNEQFF. CDR3 DNA: TGTGCCAGCGCCCCCCCGGGACTAGCGGCGATGATCTCCTACAATGAGCAGTTCTTC.

This clonotype was seen only a few times. The chain combines TRBV7-9 with TRBJ1-1; possibly TRBD1 for D (6 bases). The CDR3 sequence is 14 residues long. V was pared by 4 bases and J by 2 bases, with 11 bases between. Germline CDR1 reads SEHNR; CDR2 reads FQNEAQ (reference sequence). In nucleotides, the CDR3 is TGTGCCAGCAGCTCCTGGACAGTAAACACTGAAGCTTTCTTT. This codes for CASSSWTVNTEAFF.

This clonotype has a count of ten or more. The chain employs TRBV5-1 and TRBJ1-6; D is unresolved. Trimming took 3 bases from V and 5 from J, leaving 9 bases between them. Germline V CDR1 and CDR2: SGHRS, YFSETQ. The CDR3 spans 14 residues. The CDR3 DNA reads as TGCGCCAGCAGCTCCGGGAGAGATAATTCACCCCTCCACTTT. Protein sequence: CASSSGRDNSPLHF.

This clonotype was seen ten or more times. This chain uses TRBV12-5 with TRBJ2-1; D may be TRBD2 (6 bases). V gave up 1 base and J gave up 8 bases, with 15 bases separating them. The CDR3 sequence is 15 residues long. In germline, CDR1 is LGHNT, CDR2 FRNRAP. CDR3 sequence (DNA): TGTGCTAGTGGTTTGGAGGCTAGCGCTCTCCATGAGCAGTTCTTC. This codes for CASGLEASALHEQFF.

This clonotype was observed a few times. The chain couples TRBV7-9 to TRBJ1-4, with D hard to call. Per the germline V gene, CDR1 is SEHNR and CDR2 is FQNEAQ (reference sequence). Trimming took off 4 bases at V and 8 bases at J, with 8 bases between the two ends. The CDR3 has 12 amino acids. CDR3 bases: TGTGCCAGCAGCTCCCCGGGGGAAAAACTGTTTTTT. This translates into CASSSPGEKLFF.